Below are 19 T cell receptor beta chains sequenced from a single sample in a study of T cell repertoires in cytomegalovirus infection. TCRdb re-analysed the reads in MiXCR, keeping a single row per CDR3 protein. The sample includes around 140,000 distinct CDR3 sequences, 32% of them seen just once. These TCRs are of unknown antigen specificity. The sample was CD8+ T cells from cultured PBMCs, taken from culture after CMV antigen stimulation. Every receptor here comes from a human donor in good health (CMV status not recorded). Some clones in this sample may be carry-over from other donors' samples.

The gene calls are TRBV5-5 and TRBJ2-2; D remains ambiguous. The V end was cut by 5 bases, the J end by 5 bases, with 13 bases between. Germline V gene sequence: CDR1 SGHKS, CDR2 YYEKEE (reference sequence). This CDR3 contains 14 residues. The DNA for the CDR3 is TGTGCCAGCAGAATGGGCCCTACTACCGGGGAGCTGTTTTTT. As protein: CASRMGPTTGELFF. Using reference TRBV5-5 and TRBJ2-2 for the parts outside the CDR3, the full variable domain is DAGVTQSPTHLIKTRGQQVTLRCSPISGHKSVSWYQQVLGQGPQFIFQYYEKEERGRGNFPDRFSARQFPNYSSELNVNALLLGDSALYLCASRMGPTTGELFFGEGSRLTVL.

This chain links TRBV7-9 with TRBJ2-1, with 16 bases lining up with TRBD2. Trimming took 4 bases from V and 0 from J; bases not matched to a gene: 12. Looked up from germline, CDR1 is SEHNR and CDR2 is FQNEAQ (reference sequence). This CDR3 is built from 21 residues. CDR3 loop: CASSSLIGTSGGESSYNEQFF. The CDR3 region has the DNA TGTGCCAGCAGCTCCCTCATAGGGACTAGCGGGGGGGAAAGCTCCTACAATGAGCAGTTCTTC.

V gene TRBV19 combines with J gene TRBJ2-3; 9 bases fit TRBD2. The germline CDR1 and CDR2 sequences are LNHDA and SQIVND (reference sequence). Trimming at V came to 7 bases and at J to 8 bases, leaving 19 bases not matched to a gene. The CDR3 has 17 amino acids. CDR3 coding DNA: TGTGCCAGTACCCCCCGGCCTAGCGGGGCCTCGTGGGGTACGCAGTATTTT. Its translation is CASTPRPSGASWGTQYF.

This clonotype has a count of ten or more. This sequence joins TRBV28 and TRBJ1-1, with TRBD1 matching over 8 bases. J lost 11 bases, V lost 5 bases, and 10 bases had no gene match. The CDR3 is 13 amino acids. The germline V gene has CDR1 MDHEN and CDR2 SYDVKM. CDR3 loop: CASSPPSTGEAFF. In DNA form, the CDR3 reads TGTGCCAGCAGTCCCCCCTCGACAGGGGAGGCTTTCTTT.

This chain uses TRBV12-3 or TRBV12-4 with TRBJ1-2; D possibly corresponds to TRBD1 (6 bases). V was trimmed by 7 bases and J by 7 bases, leaving 19 bases between them. The CDR3 is 14 residues long. DNA for the CDR3: TGTGCCAGCACCCCGGAGGGGGGGCCCTCTGGCTACACCTTC. Its protein is CASTPEGGPSGYTF.

The rearrangement joins TRBV5-6 to TRBJ2-4; TRBD2 matches at 10 bases. Losses at the gene ends were 0 bases for V and 6 bases for J; bases not matched to a gene: 0. CDR1 and CDR2 from the germline V gene are SGHDT and YYEEEE. This CDR3 has 14 amino acids. The CDR3 loop is CASSLASGRNIQYF. The CDR3 nucleotides are TGTGCCAGCAGCTTGGCTAGCGGGAGAAACATTCAGTACTTC.

The chain carries TRBV20-1 and TRBJ2-3; TRBD2 is a possible D gene (5 bases). Germline CDR1 reads DFQATT; CDR2 reads SNEGSKA (reference sequence). Trimming took off 2 bases at V and 4 bases at J, with 10 bases between the two ends. The CDR3 loop spans 13 amino acids. The DNA for the CDR3 is TGCAGTGCTAGATGGCTAGCCGCAGATACGCAGTATTTT. Encoded protein: CSARWLAADTQYF.

The gene calls are TRBV20-1 and TRBJ1-1, with no clear D. The CDR3 spans 14 residues. V lost 6 bases to trimming and J lost 2 bases, with 16 bases between them. Germline V gene sequence: CDR1 DFQATT, CDR2 SNEGSKA (reference sequence). CDR3: CSAPALRVNTEAFF. The CDR3 coding sequence is TGCAGTGCACCCGCCCTGCGAGTCAACACTGAAGCTTTCTTT.

V is TRBV12-3 or TRBV12-4 and J is TRBJ1-2, with a weak D call TRBD1 (5 bases). The CDR3 has 13 amino acids. Trimming cost V 3 bases and J 8 bases, with 13 bases left between them. CDR3 coding DNA: TGTGCCAGCAGTTTTCAAACAGGTCGAGGCTACACCTTC. As protein: CASSFQTGRGYTF.

The chain has TRBV9 and TRBJ2-1, with 10 bases matching TRBD2. Germline V gene sequence: CDR1 SGDLS, CDR2 YYNGEE. V was pared by 3 bases and J by 4 bases, with 7 bases of the junction left unmatched. The CDR3 sequence is 16 residues long. The CDR3 DNA is TGTGCCAGCAGCGCCCTCGGACTAGCGGAATACAATGAGCAGTTCTTC. Translated: CASSALGLAEYNEQFF.

This sequence joins TRBV9 and TRBJ2-2, with TRBD2 matching 10 bases. Trimming at V came to 4 bases and at J to 6 bases, leaving 12 bases not matched to a gene. Per the germline V gene, CDR1 is SGDLS and CDR2 is YYNGEE. There are 17 residues in the CDR3. CDR3 protein: CASSTPLAGGGAGELFF. DNA of the CDR3: TGTGCCAGCAGCACCCCGTTAGCGGGGGGCGGGGCCGGGGAGCTGTTTTTT. The full variable domain, its missing parts supplied by reference TRBV9 and TRBJ2-2, is DSGVTQTPKHLITATGQRVTLRCSPRSGDLSVYWYQQSLDQGLQFLIQYYNGEERAKGNILERFSAQQFPDLHSELNLSSLELGDSALYFCASSTPLAGGGAGELFFGEGSRLTVL.

This chain links TRBV6-2 or TRBV6-3 with TRBJ2-3; 7 positions agree with TRBD2. Germline CDR1 MNHEY, CDR2 SVGEGT. Trimming removed 3 bases from V and 1 base from J; junction bases left unmatched: 7. The CDR3 is made up of 16 amino acids. CDR3 residues: CASSYRSGDRTDTQYF. CDR3 coding DNA: TGTGCCAGCAGTTATCGGAGCGGGGACCGCACAGATACGCAGTATTTT.

This clonotype was detected many times. This chain joins TRBV12-3 or TRBV12-4 and TRBJ2-4, with D unresolved. V gave up 1 base and J gave up 6 bases, with 13 bases separating them. The CDR3 is 15 amino acids. The CDR3 sequence is CASSLEGSYLNIQYF. In DNA, the CDR3 is TGTGCCAGCAGTTTAGAGGGATCCTATCTAAACATTCAGTACTTC.

The V and J genes are TRBV19 and TRBJ2-2, with D possibly matching TRBD2 (6 bases). There are 14 residues in the CDR3. Germline V lookup: CDR1 LNHDA, CDR2 SQIVND (reference sequence). Trimming removed 8 bases from V and 4 bases from J, with 14 bases in between. The CDR3 nucleotides read TGTGCCAGTTTAGGGGAGGACTTCACCGGGGAGCTGTTTTTT. Translating gives CASLGEDFTGELFF.

V is TRBV5-8 and J is TRBJ2-1; the match to TRBD1 covers 9 bases. After removal of 4 bases from V and 5 bases from J, the junction contained 4 bases not matched to a gene. The CDR3 spans 14 residues. The germline gives CDR1 SGHTS, CDR2 YDEGEE. CDR3 sequence: CASSTRTGDNEQFF. For the CDR3, the DNA is TGTGCCAGCAGCACGAGGACAGGGGACAATGAGCAGTTCTTC. The entire variable domain, with the rest obtained from reference TRBV5-8 and TRBJ2-1, is as follows: EAGVTQSPTHLIKTRGQQATLRCSPISGHTSVYWYQQALGLGLQFLLWYDEGEERNRGNFPPRFSGRQFPNYSSELNVNALELEDSALYLCASSTRTGDNEQFFGPGTRLTVL.

The chain couples TRBV20-1 to TRBJ2-7, with 7 bases aligning to TRBD1. Trimming removed 6 bases from V and 2 bases from J; junction bases left unmatched: 4. The CDR3 covers 12 residues. CDR1 and CDR2 from the germline V gene are DFQATT and SNEGSKA (reference sequence). This CDR3 is CSALDRPYEQYF. The DNA of the CDR3 is TGCAGTGCCTTGGACAGGCCCTACGAGCAGTACTTC.

This clonotype has just a few counts. The chain recombines TRBV4-1 with TRBJ1-1; D gene uncertain. Germline values: CDR1 MGHRA, CDR2 YSYEKL. This CDR3 contains 14 residues. Between the trimmed V and J ends, which lost 2 bases and 1 base, there was a span of 8 bases. The CDR3 protein is CASSQSPENTEAFF. Here the CDR3 DNA reads TGCGCCAGCAGCCAATCCCCGGAGAACACTGAAGCTTTCTTT.

The rearrangement links TRBV4-1 to TRBJ2-7; D gene ambiguous. The CDR3 is made up of 13 amino acids. V was cut by 4 bases and J by 0 bases, with 7 bases left in between. Germline V gene sequence: CDR1 MGHRA, CDR2 YSYEKL. In DNA form, the CDR3 reads TGCGCCAGCAGCCTTCCGAACTCCTACGAGCAGTACTTC. The encoded protein is CASSLPNSYEQYF.

This clonotype was detected a few times. The chain links TRBV25-1 to TRBJ2-1, with D unresolved. This CDR3 has 13 amino acids. V was shortened by 4 bases and J by 5 bases, with 9 bases between the two germline ends. CDR1 MGHDK and CDR2 SYGVNS come from the germline V gene. CDR3 bases: TGTGCCAGCAGTGGCTATCTTAACAATGAGCAGTTCTTC. Protein sequence: CASSGYLNNEQFF.